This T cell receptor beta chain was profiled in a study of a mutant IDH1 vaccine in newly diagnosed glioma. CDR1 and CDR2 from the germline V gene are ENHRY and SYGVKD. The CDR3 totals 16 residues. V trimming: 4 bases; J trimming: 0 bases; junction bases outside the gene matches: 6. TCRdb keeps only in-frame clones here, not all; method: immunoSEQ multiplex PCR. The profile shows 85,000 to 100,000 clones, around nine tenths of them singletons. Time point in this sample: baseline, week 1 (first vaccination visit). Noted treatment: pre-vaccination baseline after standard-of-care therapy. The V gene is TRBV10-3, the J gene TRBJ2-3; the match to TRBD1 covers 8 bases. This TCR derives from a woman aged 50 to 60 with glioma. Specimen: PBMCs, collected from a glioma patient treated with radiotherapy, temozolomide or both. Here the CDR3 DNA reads TGTGCCATCAGTGTATCAGGGGGCTCTAGCACAGATACGCAGTATTTT. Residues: CAISVSGGSSTDTQYF.